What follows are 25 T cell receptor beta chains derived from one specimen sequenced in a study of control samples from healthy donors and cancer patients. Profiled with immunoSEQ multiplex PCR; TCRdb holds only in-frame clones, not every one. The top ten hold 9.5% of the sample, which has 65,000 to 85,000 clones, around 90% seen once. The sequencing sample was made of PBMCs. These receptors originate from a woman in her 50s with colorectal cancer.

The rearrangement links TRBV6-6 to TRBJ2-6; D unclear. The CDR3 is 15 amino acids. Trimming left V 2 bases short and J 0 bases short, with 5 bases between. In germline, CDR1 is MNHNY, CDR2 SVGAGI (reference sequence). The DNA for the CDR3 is TGTGCCAGCAGTTACCCGGGCTCTGGGGCCAACGTCCTGACTTTC. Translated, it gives CASSYPGSGANVLTF.

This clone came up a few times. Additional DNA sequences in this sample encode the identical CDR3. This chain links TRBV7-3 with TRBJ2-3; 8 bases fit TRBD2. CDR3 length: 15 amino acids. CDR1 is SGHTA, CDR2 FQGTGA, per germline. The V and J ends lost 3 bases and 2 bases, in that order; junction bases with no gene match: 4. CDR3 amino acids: CASSFAGGSTDTQYF. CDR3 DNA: TGTGCCAGCAGCTTTGCGGGGGGATCCACAGATACGCAGTATTTT.

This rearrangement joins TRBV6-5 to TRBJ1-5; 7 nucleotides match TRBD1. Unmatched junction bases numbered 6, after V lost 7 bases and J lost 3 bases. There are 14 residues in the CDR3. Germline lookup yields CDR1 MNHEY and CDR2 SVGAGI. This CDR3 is CASIRGQFNQPQHF. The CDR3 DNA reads TGTGCCAGCATAAGGGGACAGTTCAATCAGCCCCAGCATTTT.

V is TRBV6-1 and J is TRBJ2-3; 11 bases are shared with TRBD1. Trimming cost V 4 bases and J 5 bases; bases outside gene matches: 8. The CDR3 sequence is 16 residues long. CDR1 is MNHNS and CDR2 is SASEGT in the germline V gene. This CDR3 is CASSAGTGGPKDTQYF. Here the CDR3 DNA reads TGTGCCAGCAGTGCTGGGACAGGGGGTCCTAAAGATACGCAGTATTTT.

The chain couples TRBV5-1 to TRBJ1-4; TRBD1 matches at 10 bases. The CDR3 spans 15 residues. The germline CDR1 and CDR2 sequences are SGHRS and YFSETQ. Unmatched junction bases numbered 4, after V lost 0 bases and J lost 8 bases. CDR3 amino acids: CASSLATGGQEKLFF. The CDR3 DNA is TGCGCCAGCAGCTTGGCGACAGGGGGCCAGGAAAAACTGTTTTTT.

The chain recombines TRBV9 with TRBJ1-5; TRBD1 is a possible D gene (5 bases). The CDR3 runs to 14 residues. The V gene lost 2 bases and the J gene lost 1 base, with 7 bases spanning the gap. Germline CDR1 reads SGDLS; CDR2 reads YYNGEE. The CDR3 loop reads CASSVGDSNQPQHF. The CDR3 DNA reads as TGTGCCAGCAGCGTGGGGGACAGCAATCAGCCCCAGCATTTT.

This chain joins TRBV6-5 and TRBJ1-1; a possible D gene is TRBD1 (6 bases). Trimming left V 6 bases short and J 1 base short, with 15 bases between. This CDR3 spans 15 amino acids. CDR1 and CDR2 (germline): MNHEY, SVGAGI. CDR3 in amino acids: CASRLQGPGNTEAFF. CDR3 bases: TGTGCCAGCAGGCTCCAGGGGCCCGGGAACACTGAAGCTTTCTTT.

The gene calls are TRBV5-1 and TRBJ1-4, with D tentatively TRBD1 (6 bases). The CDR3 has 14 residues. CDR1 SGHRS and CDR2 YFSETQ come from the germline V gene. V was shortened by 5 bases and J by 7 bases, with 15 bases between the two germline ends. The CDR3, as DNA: TGCGCCAGCAGTTCCAGGGGAGGCGGTGAAAAACTGTTTTTT. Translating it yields CASSSRGGGEKLFF. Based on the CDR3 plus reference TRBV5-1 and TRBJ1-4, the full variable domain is KAGVTQTPRYLIKTRGQQVTLSCSPISGHRSVSWYQQTPGQGLQFLFEYFSETQRNKGNFPGRFSGRQFSNSRSEMNVSTLELGDSALYLCASSSRGGGEKLFFGSGTQLSVL.

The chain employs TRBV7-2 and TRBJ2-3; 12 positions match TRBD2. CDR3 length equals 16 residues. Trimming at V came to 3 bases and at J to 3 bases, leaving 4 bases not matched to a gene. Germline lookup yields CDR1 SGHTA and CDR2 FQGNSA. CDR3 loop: CASSFRLAGDTDTQYF. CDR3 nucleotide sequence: TGTGCCAGCAGCTTCCGACTAGCGGGGGATACAGATACGCAGTATTTT.

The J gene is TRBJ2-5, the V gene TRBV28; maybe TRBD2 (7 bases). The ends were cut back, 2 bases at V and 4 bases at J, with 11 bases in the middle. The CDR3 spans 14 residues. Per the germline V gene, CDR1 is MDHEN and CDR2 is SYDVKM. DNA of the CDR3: TGTGCCAGCAGTTTAGCGGGGGCTAGAGAGACCCAGTACTTC. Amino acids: CASSLAGARETQYF.

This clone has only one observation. The CDR3 loop reads CASSPRQGASYGYTF. The CDR3 bases are TGTGCCAGCAGTCCCCGACAGGGGGCAAGCTATGGCTACACCTTC. The chain employs TRBV6-6 and TRBJ1-2; 10 bases are a match to TRBD1. Unmatched junction bases numbered 7, after V lost 5 bases and J lost 4 bases. The germline gives CDR1 MNHNY, CDR2 SVGAGI (reference sequence). The CDR3 has 15 residues.

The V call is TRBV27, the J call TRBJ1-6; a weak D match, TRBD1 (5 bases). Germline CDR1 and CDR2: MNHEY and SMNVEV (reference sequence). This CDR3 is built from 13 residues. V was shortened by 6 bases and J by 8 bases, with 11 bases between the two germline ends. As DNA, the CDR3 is TGTGCCAGCAGGAGGGGAGTTGATTCACCCCTCCACTTT. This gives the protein CASRRGVDSPLHF.

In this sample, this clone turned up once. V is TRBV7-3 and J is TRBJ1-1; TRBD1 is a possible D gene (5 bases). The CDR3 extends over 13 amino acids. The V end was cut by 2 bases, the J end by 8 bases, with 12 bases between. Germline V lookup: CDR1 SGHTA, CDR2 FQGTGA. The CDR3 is CASSLGPRQEAFF. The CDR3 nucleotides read TGTGCCAGCAGCTTAGGGCCTCGACAGGAAGCTTTCTTT.

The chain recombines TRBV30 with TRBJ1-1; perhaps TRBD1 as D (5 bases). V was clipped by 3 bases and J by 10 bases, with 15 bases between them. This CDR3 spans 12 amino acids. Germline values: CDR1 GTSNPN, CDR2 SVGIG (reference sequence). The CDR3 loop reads CAWSDSWGSAFF. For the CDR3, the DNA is TGTGCCTGGAGCGATTCCTGGGGCTCAGCTTTCTTT.

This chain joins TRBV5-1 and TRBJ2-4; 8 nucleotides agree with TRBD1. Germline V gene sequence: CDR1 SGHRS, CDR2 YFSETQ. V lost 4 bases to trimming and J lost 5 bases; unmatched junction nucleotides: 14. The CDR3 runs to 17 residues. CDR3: CASSAGSPGGAQNIQYF. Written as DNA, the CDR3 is TGCGCCAGCAGCGCTGGCTCCCCAGGGGGCGCACAAAACATTCAGTACTTC.

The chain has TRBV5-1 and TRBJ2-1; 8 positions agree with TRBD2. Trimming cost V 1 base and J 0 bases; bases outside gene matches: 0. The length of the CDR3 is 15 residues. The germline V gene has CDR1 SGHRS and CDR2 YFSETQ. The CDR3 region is CASSLSGSSYNEQFF. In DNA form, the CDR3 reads TGCGCCAGCAGCTTGAGCGGGAGCTCCTACAATGAGCAGTTCTTC. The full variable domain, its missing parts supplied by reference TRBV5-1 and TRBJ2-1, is KAGVTQTPRYLIKTRGQQVTLSCSPISGHRSVSWYQQTPGQGLQFLFEYFSETQRNKGNFPGRFSGRQFSNSRSEMNVSTLELGDSALYLCASSLSGSSYNEQFFGPGTRLTVL.

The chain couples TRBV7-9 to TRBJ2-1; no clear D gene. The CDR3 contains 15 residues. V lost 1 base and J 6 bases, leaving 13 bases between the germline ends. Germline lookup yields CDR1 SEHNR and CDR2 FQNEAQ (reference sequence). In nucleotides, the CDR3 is TGTGCCAGCAGCTTAGGGCAATCACAATCCAATGAGCAGTTCTTC. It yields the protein CASSLGQSQSNEQFF.

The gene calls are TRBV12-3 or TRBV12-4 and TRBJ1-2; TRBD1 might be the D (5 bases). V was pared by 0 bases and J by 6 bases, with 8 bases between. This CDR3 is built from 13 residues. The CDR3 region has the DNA TGTGCCAGCAGTTTAGCGGGGCAGAATGGCTACACCTTC. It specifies CASSLAGQNGYTF.

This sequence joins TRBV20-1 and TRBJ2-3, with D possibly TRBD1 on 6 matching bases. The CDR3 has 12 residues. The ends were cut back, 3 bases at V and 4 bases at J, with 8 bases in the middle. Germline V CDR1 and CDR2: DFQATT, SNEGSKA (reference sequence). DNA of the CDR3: TGCAGTGCTAGTTCAGGGGCAGATACGCAGTATTTT. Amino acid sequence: CSASSGADTQYF.

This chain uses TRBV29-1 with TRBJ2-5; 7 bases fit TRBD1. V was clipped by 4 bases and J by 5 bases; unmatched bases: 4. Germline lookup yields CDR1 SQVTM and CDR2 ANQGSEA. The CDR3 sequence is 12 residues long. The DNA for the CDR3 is TGCAGCGTTGTGAGGGGGCTGGAGACCCAGTACTTC. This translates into CSVVRGLETQYF.

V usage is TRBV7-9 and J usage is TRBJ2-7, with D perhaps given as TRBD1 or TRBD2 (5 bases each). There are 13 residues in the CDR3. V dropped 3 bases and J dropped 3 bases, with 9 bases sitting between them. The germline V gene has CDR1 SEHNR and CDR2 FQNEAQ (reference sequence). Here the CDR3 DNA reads TGTGCCAGCAGCTTGGGGGAGCACTACGAGCAGTACGTC. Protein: CASSLGEHYEQYV.

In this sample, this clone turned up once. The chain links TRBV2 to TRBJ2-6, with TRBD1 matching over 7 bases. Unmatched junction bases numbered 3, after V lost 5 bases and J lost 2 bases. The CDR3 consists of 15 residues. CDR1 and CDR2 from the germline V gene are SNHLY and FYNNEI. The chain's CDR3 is CASSPTGAGANVLTF. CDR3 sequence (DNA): TGTGCCAGCAGTCCTACAGGGGCTGGGGCCAACGTCCTGACTTTC. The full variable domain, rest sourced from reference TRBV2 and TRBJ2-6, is EPEVTQTPSHQVTQMGQEVILRCVPISNHLYFYWYRQILGQKVEFLVSFYNNEISEKSEIFDDQFSVERPDGSNFTLKIRSTKLEDSAMYFCASSPTGAGANVLTFGAGSRLTVL.

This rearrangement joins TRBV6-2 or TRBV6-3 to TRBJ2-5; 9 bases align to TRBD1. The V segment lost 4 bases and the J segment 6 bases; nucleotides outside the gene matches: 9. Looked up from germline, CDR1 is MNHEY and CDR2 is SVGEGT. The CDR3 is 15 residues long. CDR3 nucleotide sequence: TGTGCCAGCAGTTCCGCCGGGACAGGGAAAAAGACCCAGTACTTC. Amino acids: CASSSAGTGKKTQYF.

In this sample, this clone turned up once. The CDR3 reads CASRLPDYDTDTQYF. The CDR3 DNA reads as TGTGCCAGCAGACTCCCCGACTACGACACAGATACGCAGTATTTT. This chain uses TRBV28 with TRBJ2-3; perhaps TRBD2 as D (5 bases). The CDR3 runs to 15 residues. Trimming removed 6 bases at V and 2 bases at J, with 15 bases between. Germline CDR1 is MDHEN and CDR2 is SYDVKM.

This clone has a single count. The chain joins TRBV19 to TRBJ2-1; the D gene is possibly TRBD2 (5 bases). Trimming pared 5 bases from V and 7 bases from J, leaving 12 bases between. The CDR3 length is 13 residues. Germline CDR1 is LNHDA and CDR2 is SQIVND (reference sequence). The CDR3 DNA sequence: TGTGCCAGTAGTTTCCGGGGAAGAAATGAGCAGTTCTTC. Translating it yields CASSFRGRNEQFF.